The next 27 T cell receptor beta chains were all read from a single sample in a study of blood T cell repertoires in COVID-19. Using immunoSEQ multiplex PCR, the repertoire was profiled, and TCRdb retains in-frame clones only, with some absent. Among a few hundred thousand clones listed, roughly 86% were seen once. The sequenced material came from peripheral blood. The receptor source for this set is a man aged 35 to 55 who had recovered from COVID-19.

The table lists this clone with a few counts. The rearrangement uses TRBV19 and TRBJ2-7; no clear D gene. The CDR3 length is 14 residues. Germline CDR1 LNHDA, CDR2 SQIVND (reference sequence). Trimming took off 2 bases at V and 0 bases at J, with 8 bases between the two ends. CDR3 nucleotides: TGTGCCAGTAGTATACACCCTAGCTCCTACGAGCAGTACTTC. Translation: CASSIHPSSYEQYF.

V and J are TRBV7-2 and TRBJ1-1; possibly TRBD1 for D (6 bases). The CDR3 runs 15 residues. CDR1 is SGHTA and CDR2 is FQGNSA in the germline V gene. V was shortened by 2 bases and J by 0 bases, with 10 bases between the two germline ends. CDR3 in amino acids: CASSLSPGVNTEAFF. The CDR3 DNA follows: TGTGCCAGCAGCTTAAGCCCAGGGGTGAACACTGAAGCTTTCTTT.

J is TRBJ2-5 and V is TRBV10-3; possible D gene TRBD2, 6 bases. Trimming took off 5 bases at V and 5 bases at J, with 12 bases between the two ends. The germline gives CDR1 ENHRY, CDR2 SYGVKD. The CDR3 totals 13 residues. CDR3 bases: TGTGCCATCAGTACGGGAGCGGATGAGACCCAGTACTTC. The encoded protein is CAISTGADETQYF.

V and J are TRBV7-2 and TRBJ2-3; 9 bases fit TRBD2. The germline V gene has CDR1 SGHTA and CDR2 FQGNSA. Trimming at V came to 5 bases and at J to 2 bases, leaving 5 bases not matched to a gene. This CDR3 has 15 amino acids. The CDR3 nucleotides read TGTGCCAGCAGCCCGCGGGGGGGAGACACAGATACGCAGTATTTT. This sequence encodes CASSPRGGDTDTQYF.

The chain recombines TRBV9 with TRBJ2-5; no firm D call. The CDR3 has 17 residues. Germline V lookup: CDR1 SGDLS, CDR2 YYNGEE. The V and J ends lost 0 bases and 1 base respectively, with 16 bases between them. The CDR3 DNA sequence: TGTGCCAGCAGCGTAGCGGGTGCAACACCCCTCCAAGAGACCCAGTACTTC. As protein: CASSVAGATPLQETQYF.

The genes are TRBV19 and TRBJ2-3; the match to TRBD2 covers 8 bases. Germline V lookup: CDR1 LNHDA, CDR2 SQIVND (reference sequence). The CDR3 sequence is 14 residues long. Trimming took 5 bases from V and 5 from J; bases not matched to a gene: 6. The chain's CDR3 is CASSLREGRDTQYF. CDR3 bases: TGTGCCAGTAGTCTACGGGAGGGGAGAGATACGCAGTATTTT.

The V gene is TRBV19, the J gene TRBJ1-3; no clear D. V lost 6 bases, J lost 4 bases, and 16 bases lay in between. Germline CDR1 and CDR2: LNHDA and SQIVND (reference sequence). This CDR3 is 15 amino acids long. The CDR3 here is CASSETTSIGNTIYF. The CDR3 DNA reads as TGTGCCAGTAGCGAAACGACAAGTATCGGAAACACCATATATTTT.

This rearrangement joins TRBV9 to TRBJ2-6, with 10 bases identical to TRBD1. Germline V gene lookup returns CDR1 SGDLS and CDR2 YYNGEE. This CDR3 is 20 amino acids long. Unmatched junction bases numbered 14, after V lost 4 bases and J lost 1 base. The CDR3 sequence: CASSYLPTGGVVSGANVLTF. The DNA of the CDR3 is TGTGCCAGCAGCTATCTACCGACAGGGGGCGTAGTTTCTGGGGCCAACGTCCTGACTTTC.

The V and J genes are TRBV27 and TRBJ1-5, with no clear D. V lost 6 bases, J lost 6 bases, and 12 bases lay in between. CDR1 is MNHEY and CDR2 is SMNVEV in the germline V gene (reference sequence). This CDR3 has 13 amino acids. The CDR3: CASSPRHIQPQHF. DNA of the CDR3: TGTGCCAGCAGCCCGAGACATATTCAGCCCCAGCATTTT.

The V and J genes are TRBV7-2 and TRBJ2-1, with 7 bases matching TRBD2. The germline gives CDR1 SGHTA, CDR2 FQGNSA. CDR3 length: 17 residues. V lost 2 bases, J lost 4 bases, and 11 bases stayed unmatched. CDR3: CASSLQRLAPGYNEQFF. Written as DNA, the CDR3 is TGTGCCAGCAGCTTACAACGACTAGCCCCCGGTTACAATGAGCAGTTCTTC. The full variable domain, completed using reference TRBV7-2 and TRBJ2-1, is GAGVSQSPSNKVTEKGKDVELRCDPISGHTALYWYRQSLGQGLEFLIYFQGNSAPDKSGLPSDRFSAERTGGSVSTLTIQRTQQEDSAVYLCASSLQRLAPGYNEQFFGPGTRLTVL.

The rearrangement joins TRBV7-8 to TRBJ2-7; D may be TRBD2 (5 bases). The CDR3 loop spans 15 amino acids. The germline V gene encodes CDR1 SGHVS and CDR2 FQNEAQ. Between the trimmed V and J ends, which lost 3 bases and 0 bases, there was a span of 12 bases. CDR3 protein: CASSLGAISSYEQYF. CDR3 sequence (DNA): TGTGCCAGCAGCTTGGGAGCCATTAGCTCCTACGAGCAGTACTTC. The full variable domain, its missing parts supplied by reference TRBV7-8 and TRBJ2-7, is GAGVSQSPRYKVAKRGQDVALRCDPISGHVSLFWYQQALGQGPEFLTYFQNEAQLDKSGLPSDRFFAERPEGSVSTLKIQRTQQEDSAVYLCASSLGAISSYEQYFGPGTRLTVT.

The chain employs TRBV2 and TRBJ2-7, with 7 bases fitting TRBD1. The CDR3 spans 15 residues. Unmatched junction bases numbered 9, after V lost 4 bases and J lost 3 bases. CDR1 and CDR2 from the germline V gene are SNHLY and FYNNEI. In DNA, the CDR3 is TGTGCCAGCAGTGTAAGTCGGCAGGGGGTCTACGAGCAGTACTTC. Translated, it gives CASSVSRQGVYEQYF.

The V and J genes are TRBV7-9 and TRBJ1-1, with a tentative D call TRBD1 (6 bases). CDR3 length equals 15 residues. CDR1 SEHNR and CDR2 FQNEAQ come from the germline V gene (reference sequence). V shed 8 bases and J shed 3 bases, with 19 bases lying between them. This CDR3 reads CASYRGARRDTEAFF. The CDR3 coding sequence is TGTGCCAGCTATCGGGGGGCGCGAAGGGACACTGAAGCTTTCTTT.

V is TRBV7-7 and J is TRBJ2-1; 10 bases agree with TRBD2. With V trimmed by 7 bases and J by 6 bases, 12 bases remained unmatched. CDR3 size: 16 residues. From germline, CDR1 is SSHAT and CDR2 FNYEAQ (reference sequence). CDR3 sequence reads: CASTRRAGGPVNEQFF. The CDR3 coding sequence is TGTGCCAGCACCAGGCGAGCGGGAGGGCCGGTCAATGAGCAGTTCTTC.

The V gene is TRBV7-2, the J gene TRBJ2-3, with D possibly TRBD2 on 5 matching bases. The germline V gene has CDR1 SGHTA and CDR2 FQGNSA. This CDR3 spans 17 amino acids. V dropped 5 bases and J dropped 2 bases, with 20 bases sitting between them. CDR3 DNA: TGTGCCAGCAGCCCGCGAACGGGAATCCTCCCCACAGATACGCAGTATTTT. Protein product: CASSPRTGILPTDTQYF.

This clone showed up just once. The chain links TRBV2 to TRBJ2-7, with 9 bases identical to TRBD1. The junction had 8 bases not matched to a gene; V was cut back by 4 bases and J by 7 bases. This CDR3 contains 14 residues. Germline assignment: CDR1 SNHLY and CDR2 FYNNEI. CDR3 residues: CASSVGTGRWEQYF. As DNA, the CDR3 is TGTGCCAGCAGTGTAGGGACAGGGCGATGGGAGCAGTACTTC.

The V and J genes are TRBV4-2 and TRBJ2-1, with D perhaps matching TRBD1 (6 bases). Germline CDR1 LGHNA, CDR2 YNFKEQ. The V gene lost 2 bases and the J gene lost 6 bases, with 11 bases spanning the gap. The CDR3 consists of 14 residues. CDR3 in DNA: TGTGCCAGCAGCCAACCCGACAGGAGCAATGAGCAGTTCTTC. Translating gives CASSQPDRSNEQFF.

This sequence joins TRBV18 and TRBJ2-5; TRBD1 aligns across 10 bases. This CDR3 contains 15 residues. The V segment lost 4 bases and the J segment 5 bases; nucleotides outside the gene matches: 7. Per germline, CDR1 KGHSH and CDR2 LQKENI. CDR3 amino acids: CASSRLGDRGETQYF. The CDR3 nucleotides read TGTGCCAGCTCACGCCTGGGGGACAGGGGTGAGACCCAGTACTTC. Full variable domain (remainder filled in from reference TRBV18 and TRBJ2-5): NAGVMQNPRHLVRRRGQEARLRCSPMKGHSHVYWYRQLPEEGLKFMVYLQKENIIDESGMPKERFSAEFPKEGPSILRIQQVVRGDSAAYFCASSRLGDRGETQYFGPGTRLLVL.

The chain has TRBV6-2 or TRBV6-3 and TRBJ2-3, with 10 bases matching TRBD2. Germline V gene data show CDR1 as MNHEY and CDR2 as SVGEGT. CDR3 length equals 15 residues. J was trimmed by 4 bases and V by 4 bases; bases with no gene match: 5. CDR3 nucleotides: TGTGCCAGCAGTTTAGCGGGAGGAGGGGCAGATACGCAGTATTTT. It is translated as CASSLAGGGADTQYF.

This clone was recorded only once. The CDR3 coding sequence is TGTGCCATCAGCGACCGACGACAGGGGGCATGGACCGGGGAGCTGTTTTTT. Protein product: CAISDRRQGAWTGELFF. The gene calls are TRBV10-3 and TRBJ2-2; 10 bases are a match to TRBD1. The CDR3 has 17 amino acids. Losses at the gene ends were 6 bases for V and 5 bases for J; bases not matched to a gene: 12. CDR1 is ENHRY, CDR2 SYGVKD, per germline.

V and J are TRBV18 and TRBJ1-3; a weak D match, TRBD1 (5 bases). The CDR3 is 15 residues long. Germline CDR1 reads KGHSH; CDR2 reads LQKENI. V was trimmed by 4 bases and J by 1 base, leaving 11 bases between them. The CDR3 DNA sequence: TGTGCCAGCTCACAGGGACGGGGGTCTGGAAACACCATATATTTT. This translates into CASSQGRGSGNTIYF. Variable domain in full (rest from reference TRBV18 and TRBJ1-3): NAGVMQNPRHLVRRRGQEARLRCSPMKGHSHVYWYRQLPEEGLKFMVYLQKENIIDESGMPKERFSAEFPKEGPSILRIQQVVRGDSAAYFCASSQGRGSGNTIYFGEGSWLTVV.

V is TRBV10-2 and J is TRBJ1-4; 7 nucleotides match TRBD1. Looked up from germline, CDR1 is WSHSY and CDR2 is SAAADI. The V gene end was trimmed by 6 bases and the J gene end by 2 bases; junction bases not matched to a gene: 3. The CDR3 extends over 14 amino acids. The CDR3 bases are TGCGCCAGCAGGAAGGACAGGACTAATGAAAAACTGTTTTTT. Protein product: CASRKDRTNEKLFF.

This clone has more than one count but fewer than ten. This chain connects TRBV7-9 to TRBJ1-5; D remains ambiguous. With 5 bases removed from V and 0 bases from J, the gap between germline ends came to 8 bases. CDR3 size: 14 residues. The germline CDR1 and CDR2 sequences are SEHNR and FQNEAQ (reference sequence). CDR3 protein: CASSPSGSNQPQHF. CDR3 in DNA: TGTGCCAGCAGCCCATCGGGTAGCAATCAGCCCCAGCATTTT. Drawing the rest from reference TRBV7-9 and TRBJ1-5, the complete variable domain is DTGVSQNPRHKITKRGQNVTFRCDPISEHNRLYWYRQTLGQGPEFLTYFQNEAQLEKSRLLSDRFSAERPKGSFSTLEIQRTEQGDSAMYLCASSPSGSNQPQHFGDGTRLSIL.

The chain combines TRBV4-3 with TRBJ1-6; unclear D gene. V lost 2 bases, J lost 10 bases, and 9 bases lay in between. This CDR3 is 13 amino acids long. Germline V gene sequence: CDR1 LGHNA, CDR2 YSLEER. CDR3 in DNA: TGCGCCAGCAGCCAACTCCCTTCCTCACCCCTCCACTTT. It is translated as CASSQLPSSPLHF.

The CDR3 region is CASSPRGTDTQYF. The CDR3 coding sequence is TGTGCCAGCAGCCCCCGGGGGACAGATACGCAGTATTTT. The J gene is TRBJ2-3, the V gene TRBV12-3 or TRBV12-4; D might be TRBD2 (6 bases). This CDR3 comprises 13 residues. With 6 bases removed from V and 3 bases from J, the gap between germline ends came to 10 bases.

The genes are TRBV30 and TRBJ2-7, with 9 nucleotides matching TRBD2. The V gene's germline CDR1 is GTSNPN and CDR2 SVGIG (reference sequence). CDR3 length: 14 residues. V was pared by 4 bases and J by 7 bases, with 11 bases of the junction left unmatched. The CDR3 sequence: CAWTNIAGVREQYF. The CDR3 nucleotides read TGTGCCTGGACCAATATAGCGGGAGTAAGGGAGCAGTACTTC.

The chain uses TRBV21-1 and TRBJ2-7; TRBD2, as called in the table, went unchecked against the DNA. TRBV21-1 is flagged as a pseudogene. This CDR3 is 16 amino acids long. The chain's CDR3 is CASSKGFRGLSYEQYF. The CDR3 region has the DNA TGTGCCAGCAGCAAAGGGTTCCGCGGACTTTCATACGAGCAGTACTTC.